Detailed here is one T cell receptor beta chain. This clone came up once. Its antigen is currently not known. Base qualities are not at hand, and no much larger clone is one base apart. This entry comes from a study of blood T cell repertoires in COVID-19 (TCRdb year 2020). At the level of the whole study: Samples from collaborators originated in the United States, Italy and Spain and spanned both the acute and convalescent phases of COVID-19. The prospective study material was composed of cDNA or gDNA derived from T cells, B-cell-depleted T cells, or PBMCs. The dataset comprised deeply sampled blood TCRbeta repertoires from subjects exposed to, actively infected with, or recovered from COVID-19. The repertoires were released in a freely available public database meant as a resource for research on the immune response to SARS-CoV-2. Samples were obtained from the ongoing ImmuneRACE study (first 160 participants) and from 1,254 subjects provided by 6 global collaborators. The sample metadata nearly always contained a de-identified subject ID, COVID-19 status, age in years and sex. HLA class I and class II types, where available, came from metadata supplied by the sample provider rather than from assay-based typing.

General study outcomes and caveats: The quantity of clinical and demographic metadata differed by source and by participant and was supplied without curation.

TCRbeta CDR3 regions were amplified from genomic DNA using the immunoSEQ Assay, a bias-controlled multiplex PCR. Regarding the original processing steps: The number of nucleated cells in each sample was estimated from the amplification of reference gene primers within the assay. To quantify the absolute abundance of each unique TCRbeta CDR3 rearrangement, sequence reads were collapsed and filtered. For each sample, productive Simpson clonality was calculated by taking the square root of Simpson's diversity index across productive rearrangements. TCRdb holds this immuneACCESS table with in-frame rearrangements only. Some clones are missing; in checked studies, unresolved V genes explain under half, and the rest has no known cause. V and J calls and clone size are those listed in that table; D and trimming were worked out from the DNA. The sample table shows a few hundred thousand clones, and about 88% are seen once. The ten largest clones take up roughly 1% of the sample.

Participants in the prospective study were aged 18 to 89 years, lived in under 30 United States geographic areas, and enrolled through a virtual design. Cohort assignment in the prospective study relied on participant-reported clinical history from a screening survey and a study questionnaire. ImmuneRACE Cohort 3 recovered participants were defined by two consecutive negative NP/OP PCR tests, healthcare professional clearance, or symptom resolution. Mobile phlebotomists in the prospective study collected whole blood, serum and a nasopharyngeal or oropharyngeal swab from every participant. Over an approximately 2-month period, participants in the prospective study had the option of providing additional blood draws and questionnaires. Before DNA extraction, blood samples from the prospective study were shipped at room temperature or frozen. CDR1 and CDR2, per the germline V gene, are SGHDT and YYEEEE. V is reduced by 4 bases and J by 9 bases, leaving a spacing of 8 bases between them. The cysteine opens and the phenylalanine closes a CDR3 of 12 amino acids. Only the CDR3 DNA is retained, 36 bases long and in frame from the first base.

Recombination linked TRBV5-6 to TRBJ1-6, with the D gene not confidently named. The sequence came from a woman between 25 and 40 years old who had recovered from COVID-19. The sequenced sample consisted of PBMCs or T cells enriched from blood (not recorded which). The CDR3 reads CASSQDFSPLHF. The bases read TGTGCCAGCAGCCAGGACTTTTCACCCCTCCACTTT.